This TCR beta chain was profiled in a study of T cell responses to AZD1222 COVID-19 vaccine. Study-wide points: The reported proportion of spike-specific TCRs targeting unmutated variant regions was nearly half. Donors in the cohort were predominantly white British and more often female, and clonal diversity was possibly underestimated. Seropositive at baseline were only six or seven AZD1222 recipients.

Concerning this clone: What it binds is not known.

Second doses that came at about 4 or about 12 weeks were put together. CDR3 length: 13 residues. Germline values: CDR1 MDHEN, CDR2 SYDVKM. This table comes from immunoSEQ multiplex PCR, and its TCRdb copy is limited to in-frame clones, with some not included. The sample has roughly 150,000 clones; roughly 91% are singletons. The sequenced sample was peripheral blood, obtained 28 days after the second AZD1222 dose. The origin of this receptor is an adult who received the AZD1222 COVID-19 vaccine. The gene calls are TRBV28 and TRBJ1-3; weak D call: TRBD1 (5 bases). The CDR3 loop is CVSTGHSGNTIYF. DNA of the CDR3: TGTGTCTCCACGGGGCACTCTGGAAACACCATATATTTT.